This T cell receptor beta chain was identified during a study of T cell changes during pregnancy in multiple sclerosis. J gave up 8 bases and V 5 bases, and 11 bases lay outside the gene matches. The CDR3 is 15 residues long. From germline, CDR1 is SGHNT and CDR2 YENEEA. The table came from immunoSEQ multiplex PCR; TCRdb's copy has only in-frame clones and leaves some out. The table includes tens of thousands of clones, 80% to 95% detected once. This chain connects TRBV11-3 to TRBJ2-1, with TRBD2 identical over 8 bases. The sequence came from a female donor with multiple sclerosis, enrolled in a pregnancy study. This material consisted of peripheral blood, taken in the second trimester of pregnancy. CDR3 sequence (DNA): TGTGCCAGCAGCCCCAGGGCTAGCGGGTTGCATGAGCAGTTCTTC. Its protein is CASSPRASGLHEQFF.